This T cell receptor beta chain was recovered during a study of CD8 T cells in ankylosing spondylitis. Study-wide findings and caveats: Reactive arthritis synovial fluid and blood previously showed some of these motif variants. Eight or nine highly homologous variants formed a TCR beta motif that appeared characteristic of ankylosing spondylitis blood. Significant enrichment of disease-linked clones was reportedly seen in matched ankylosing spondylitis synovial fluid.

Scientists made TCR beta libraries using quantitative 5'-RACE with molecular barcodes. Via MiXCR, TCRdb re-called the 5' RACE reads, giving one row per CDR3 protein. The sample lists 39,000 or so distinct CDR3 sequences, around 3% occurring once. V gave up 0 bases and J gave up 0 bases, with 9 bases separating them. CDR1 is SGDLS and CDR2 is YYNGEE in the germline V gene. This CDR3 has 16 amino acids. This clonotype was detected ten times or more. Its antigen remains unknown. The rearrangement uses TRBV9 and TRBJ2-2; D is uncertain. Specimen: blood, either unsorted or a sorted T cell fraction (not recorded which). This sequence was found in a male donor with ankylosing spondylitis or in good health (not recorded which). In nucleotides, the CDR3 is TGTGCCAGCAGCGTAGCGGTGTCCGCGAACACCGGGGAGCTGTTTTTT. This gives the protein CASSVAVSANTGELFF. The variable domain in full, with the rest retrieved from reference TRBV9 and TRBJ2-2, is DSGVTQTPKHLITATGQRVTLRCSPRSGDLSVYWYQQSLDQGLQFLIQYYNGEERAKGNILERFSAQQFPDLHSELNLSSLELGDSALYFCASSVAVSANTGELFFGEGSRLTVL.